This T cell receptor (beta chain) emerged from a study of blood T cell repertoires in COVID-19. At the level of the study: Samples taken during acute and convalescent COVID-19 were collected in the United States, Italy and Spain. T cells, B-cell-depleted T cells, or PBMCs provided the cDNA or gDNA that served as material.

A Seattle source enrolled patients during active infection and followed them longitudinally. Authors' data handling: Estimation of nucleated cell counts was performed using reference gene primer amplification. Sequencing used immunoSEQ multiplex PCR; TCRdb keeps in-frame clones, though not all of them. That table gives V, J and clone size, and the DNA gave D and trimming. The repertoire includes fewer than 450,000 clones, approximately 88% of them detected once, and about 12% sits in the top ten. CDR3 length: 13 residues. The trim removed 6 bases at V and 11 bases at J, leaving 9 bases unmatched. The V gene's germline CDR1 is MDHEN and CDR2 SYDVKM.

Sequenced sample: peripheral blood. The receptor comes from a woman aged 45 to 65 with COVID-19, enrolled during active disease. The V and J genes are TRBV28 and TRBJ1-5, with TRBD1 matching 8 bases. CDR3 in amino acids: CASRPTDREAQHF. The CDR3 coding sequence is TGTGCCAGCAGACCGACGGACAGGGAGGCCCAGCATTTT.